This T cell receptor beta chain was obtained from a study of CD8 T cells in ankylosing spondylitis. Regarding the study as a whole: Clones linked to disease, bearing a CD8+ phenotype, were relatively rare in peripheral blood. Clones tied to disease were said to be significantly enriched in matched ankylosing spondylitis synovial fluid. Seemingly characteristic of ankylosing spondylitis blood was a TCR beta motif consisting of about 8 highly homologous variants. Some of the motif variants had earlier been found in reactive arthritis patients' fluid and blood.

Trimming cost V 3 bases and J 8 bases; bases outside gene matches: 15. CDR3 length: 16 amino acids. Germline values: CDR1 ENHRY, CDR2 SYGVKD. Researchers built TCR beta libraries using quantitative 5'-RACE with molecular barcodes. Using its own MiXCR run on the 5' RACE reads, TCRdb lists one record per CDR3 protein. The sample comprises fewer than 750,000 distinct CDR3 sequences, over 15% of which are singletons, and roughly a fifth rests with the top ten. About this clonotype: The antigen is unknown.

The sequence was collected from a male donor with ankylosing spondylitis. The chain carries TRBV10-3 and TRBJ1-2, with 7 bases aligning to TRBD1. Specimen: blood, either unsorted or a sorted T cell fraction (not recorded which). Here the CDR3 reads CAISDFGTVGHSGYTF. CDR3 sequence (DNA): TGTGCCATCAGTGATTTCGGGACAGTCGGGCATTCGGGCTACACCTTC.